This T cell receptor (beta chain) was identified in a study of T cells expressing NK-cell markers. The CDR3 contains 13 residues. The germline gives CDR1 SGHNT, CDR2 YYREEE (reference sequence). TCRdb reprocessed the 5' RACE reads; each CDR3 protein has one entry and no DNA is given. This specimen shows some 140,000 distinct CDR3 sequences; the ten leading clones hold over 35%. V gene TRBV5-4 combines with J gene TRBJ2-1; TCRdb selects TRBD2, and the lack of DNA leaves this call unchecked. Specimen: blood T cells: a sorted CD56 or NKG2C T cell subset, CD4+ or CD8+ T cells, or bulk PBMC T cells (not recorded which). This TCR was sampled from a woman between 50 and 59 years old in good health. The CDR3 sequence is CASSPADFNEQFF.